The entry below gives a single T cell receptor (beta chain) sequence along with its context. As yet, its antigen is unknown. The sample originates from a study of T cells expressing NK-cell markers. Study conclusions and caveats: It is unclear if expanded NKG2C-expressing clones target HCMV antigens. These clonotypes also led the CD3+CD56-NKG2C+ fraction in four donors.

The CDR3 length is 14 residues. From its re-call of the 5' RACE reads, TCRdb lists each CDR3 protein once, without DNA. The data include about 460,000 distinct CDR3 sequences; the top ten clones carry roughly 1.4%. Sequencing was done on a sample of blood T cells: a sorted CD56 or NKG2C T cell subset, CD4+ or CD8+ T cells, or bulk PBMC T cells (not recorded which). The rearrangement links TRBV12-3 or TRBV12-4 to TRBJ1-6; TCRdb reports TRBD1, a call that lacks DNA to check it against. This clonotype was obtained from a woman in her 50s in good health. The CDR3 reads CASSLGTGNSPLHF.